This T cell receptor (beta chain) was found in a study of T cell repertoires in cytomegalovirus infection. Each CDR3 protein is one row after TCRdb ran MiXCR on the reads. The sample has some 100,000 distinct CDR3 sequences, around 22% seen once. Trimming left V 3 bases short and J 0 bases short, with 12 bases between. The germline V gene encodes CDR1 MDHEN and CDR2 SYDVKM. CDR3 length equals 15 residues. What was sequenced was CD8+ T cells from PBMCs. The sequence came from a human donor in good health (CMV status not recorded). Some clones in this sample may be carry-over from other donors' samples. The chain links TRBV28 to TRBJ2-7; the D gene is possibly TRBD2 (6 bases). The CDR3 DNA follows: TGTGCCAGCAGTTTGGGGGGAACTGGCTCCTACGAGCAGTACTTC. It codes for CASSLGGTGSYEQYF. Looking up the rest from reference TRBV28 and TRBJ2-7 gives the full variable domain: DVKVTQSSRYLVKRTGEKVFLECVQDMDHENMFWYRQDPGLGLRLIYFSYDVKMKEKGDIPEGYSVSREKKERFSLILESASTNQTSMYLCASSLGGTGSYEQYFGPGTRLTVT.